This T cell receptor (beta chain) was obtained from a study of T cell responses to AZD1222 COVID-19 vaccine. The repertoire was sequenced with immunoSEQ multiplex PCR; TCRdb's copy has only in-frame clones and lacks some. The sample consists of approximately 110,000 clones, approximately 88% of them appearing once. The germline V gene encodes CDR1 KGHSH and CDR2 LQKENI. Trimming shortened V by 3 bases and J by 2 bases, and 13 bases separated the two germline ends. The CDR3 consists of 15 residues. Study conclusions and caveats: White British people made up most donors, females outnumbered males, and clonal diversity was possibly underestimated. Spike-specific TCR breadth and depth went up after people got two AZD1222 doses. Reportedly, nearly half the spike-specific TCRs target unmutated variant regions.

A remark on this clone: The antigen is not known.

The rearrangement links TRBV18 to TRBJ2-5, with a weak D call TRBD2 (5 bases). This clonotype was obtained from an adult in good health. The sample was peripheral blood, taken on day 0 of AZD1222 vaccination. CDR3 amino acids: CASSPRAHAQETQYF. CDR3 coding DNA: TGTGCCAGCTCACCGAGGGCCCACGCACAAGAGACCCAGTACTTC.